These T cell receptor beta chains were read from a single sample in a study of neurological immune-mediated disorders. TCRdb redid the calling of the 5' RACE reads with MiXCR, one entry per CDR3 protein. Of 30,000 to 45,000 distinct CDR3 sequences listed, 9% to 12% are singletons. The sequencing input was PBMCs. The receptors stem from a woman aged 30 to 39 with HTLV-1-associated myelopathy (HAM/TSP). The CDR3 runs from the conserved cysteine through the conserved F or W. Fields, in order: J gene, V gene, clone size, D gene, CDR3 protein, CDR3 DNA. The D gene is left open where the match is weak. The listing skips clone size in some rows; elsewhere it reads once, few, many or a size class.

TRBJ1-5	TRBV20-1	-	TRBD1	CSATGQGAVSNQPYHF	TGCAGTGCTACGGGACAGGGGGCAGTGAGCAATCAGCCCTATCATTTT
TRBJ2-1	TRBV20-1	many	-	CSARASFVSRASEQFF	TGCAGTGCTAGAGCATCCTTCGTAAGTAGAGCGAGTGAGCAGTTCTTC
TRBJ2-3	TRBV3-1	many	TRBD1	CASSSTGGRNTQYF	TGTGCCAGCAGCTCAACAGGGGGTCGGAATACGCAGTATTTT
TRBJ1-1	TRBV5-1	many	TRBD1	CASRDREGTEAFF	TGCGCCAGCAGGGACAGGGAGGGGACTGAAGCTTTCTTT
TRBJ1-2	TRBV7-9	-	TRBD1	CASSSGQAQGGYTF	TGTGCCAGCAGCTCGGGACAGGCCCAGGGTGGCTACACCTTC
TRBJ2-4	TRBV20-1	many	TRBD2	CSVLPGGAKNIQYF	TGCAGTGTCTTACCCGGGGGGGCCAAAAACATTCAGTACTTC
TRBJ1-4	TRBV27	many	-	CASSSLDGSRGGNEKLFF	TGTGCCAGCAGTTCACTAGATGGGAGTAGGGGAGGGAATGAAAAACTGTTTTTT
TRBJ1-1	TRBV7-2	many	-	CASSFRDSNTEAFF	TGTGCCAGCAGCTTCAGGGATTCGAACACTGAAGCTTTCTTT
TRBJ1-1	TRBV30	few	TRBD1	CACRTGQLNTEAFF	TGTGCCTGCAGGACGGGACAGTTGAACACTGAAGCTTTCTTT
TRBJ2-1	TRBV28	few	TRBD2	CASSRGSLYNEQFF	TGTGCCAGCAGTCGCGGGAGCCTCTACAATGAGCAGTTCTTC
TRBJ2-3	TRBV5-1	-	-	CATKVGYTQYF	TGCGCCACCAAAGTCGGATATACGCAGTATTTC
TRBJ1-2	TRBV10-3	many	TRBD1	CAISPGQERANYGYTF	TGTGCCATCAGTCCGGGACAGGAAAGGGCGAACTATGGCTACACCTTC
TRBJ1-6	TRBV12-3/TRBV12-4	many	-	CASGPGYNSPLHF	TGTGCCAGTGGGCCAGGGTATAATTCACCCCTCCACTTT
TRBJ2-7	TRBV20-1	medium-sized	TRBD1	CSALPGQGARDEQYF	TGCAGTGCATTGCCGGGACAGGGGGCGAGGGACGAGCAGTACTTC
TRBJ2-2	TRBV5-1	many	TRBD1	CASRTGDPGELFF	TGCGCCAGCAGGACAGGGGATCCGGGGGAGCTGTTTTTT
TRBJ2-5	TRBV20-1	many	TRBD2	CSARDLVAGDQETQYF	TGCAGTGCTAGAGATCTCGTAGCGGGGGACCAAGAGACCCAGTACTTC
TRBJ2-7	TRBV14	many	-	CASSQAVWGPTDRDLYEQYF	TGTGCCAGCAGCCAAGCAGTTTGGGGCCCAACGGACAGAGACTTATACGAGCAGTACTTC
TRBJ2-4	TRBV20-1	-	-	CSDSGFGGPGKNIQYF	TGCAGTGATAGTGGATTTGGGGGGCCTGGGAAAAACATTCAGTACTTC
TRBJ2-4	TRBV2	many	TRBD2	CASSVGLAGGWNIQYF	TGTGCCAGCAGTGTGGGACTAGCGGGGGGCTGGAACATTCAGTACTTC
TRBJ1-1	TRBV27	many	-	CASSSSNTNTEAFF	TGTGCCAGCAGTTCATCTAACACGAACACTGAAGCTTTCTTT
TRBJ2-6	TRBV5-1	many	-	CASSLGEPLISGANVLTF	TGCGCCAGCAGCTTAGGGGAGCCCCTGATCTCTGGGGCCAACGTCCTGACTTTC
TRBJ1-5	TRBV2	-	TRBD1	CASSPRPFDRENQPQHF	TGTGCCAGCAGTCCCCGACCTTTTGACAGGGAGAATCAGCCCCAGCATTTT
TRBJ2-3	TRBV20-1	many	TRBD2	CSAPTSGGIFGTQYF	TGCAGTGCTCCTACTAGCGGGGGTATCTTTGGTACGCAGTATTTT
TRBJ1-1	TRBV5-6	many	-	CASSFRVTEAFF	TGTGCCAGCAGCTTCAGGGTGACTGAAGCTTTCTTT
TRBJ1-5	TRBV20-1	many	-	CSARDSGRLGNQPQHF	TGCAGTGCTAGAGATAGTGGCAGGTTAGGAAATCAGCCCCAGCATTTT
TRBJ2-7	TRBV12-3/TRBV12-4	many	TRBD1	CASGGTGEVIGEQYF	TGTGCCAGCGGGGGGACAGGGGAGGTTATTGGCGAGCAGTACTTC
TRBJ2-7	TRBV5-1	many	-	CASSMGTQYEQYF	TGCGCCAGCAGCATGGGCACGCAATACGAGCAGTACTTC
TRBJ1-1	TRBV12-3/TRBV12-4	many	-	CASSSGGARAYTEAFF	TGTGCCAGCAGTTCCGGAGGGGCCCGGGCGTACACTGAAGCTTTCTTT
TRBJ1-1	TRBV6-1	many	-	CASSEFSGFTEAFF	TGTGCCAGCAGTGAATTTTCAGGGTTTACTGAAGCTTTCTTT
TRBJ1-2	TRBV6-5	many	-	CASSYVPLGNYGYTF	TGTGCCAGCAGTTACGTCCCCTTAGGGAACTATGGCTACACCTTC
TRBJ1-1	TRBV30	-	-	CAWSVVSEAFF	TGTGCCTGGAGTGTGGTCTCTGAAGCTTTCTTT
TRBJ2-2	TRBV6-6	-	-	CASRNIPGELFF	TGTGCCAGCAGGAATATACCCGGGGAGCTGTTTTTT
TRBJ1-5	TRBV7-2	many	-	CASSSRLNQPQHF	TGTGCCAGCAGCTCCCGGCTCAATCAGCCCCAGCATTTT
TRBJ1-2	TRBV7-2	many	-	CASSLSVFVGTTDGYTF	TGTGCCAGCAGCTTATCAGTTTTTGTGGGGACAACTGATGGCTACACCTTC
TRBJ2-3	TRBV5-1	many	TRBD1	CASSGTGTGRSDTQYF	TGCGCCAGCAGCGGAACCGGGACAGGGCGGTCAGATACGCAGTATTTT
TRBJ2-3	TRBV20-1	many	-	CSARDRGGGGTDTQYF	TGCAGTGCTAGAGATCGGGGAGGCGGGGGCACAGATACGCAGTATTTT
TRBJ2-7	TRBV3-1	many	-	CASSHPATYEQYF	TGTGCCAGCAGCCATCCGGCCACTTACGAGCAGTACTTC
TRBJ2-2	TRBV5-1	many	TRBD1	CASSLQGITGELFF	TGCGCCAGCAGCTTACAGGGGATCACCGGGGAGCTGTTTTTT
TRBJ2-1	TRBV5-1	many	-	CASSLKGRDEQFF	TGCGCCAGCAGCTTGAAGGGCCGGGATGAGCAGTTCTTC
TRBJ2-2	TRBV19	-	TRBD1	CASKGTGNTGELFF	TGTGCCAGTAAGGGGACAGGGAACACCGGGGAGCTGTTTTTT